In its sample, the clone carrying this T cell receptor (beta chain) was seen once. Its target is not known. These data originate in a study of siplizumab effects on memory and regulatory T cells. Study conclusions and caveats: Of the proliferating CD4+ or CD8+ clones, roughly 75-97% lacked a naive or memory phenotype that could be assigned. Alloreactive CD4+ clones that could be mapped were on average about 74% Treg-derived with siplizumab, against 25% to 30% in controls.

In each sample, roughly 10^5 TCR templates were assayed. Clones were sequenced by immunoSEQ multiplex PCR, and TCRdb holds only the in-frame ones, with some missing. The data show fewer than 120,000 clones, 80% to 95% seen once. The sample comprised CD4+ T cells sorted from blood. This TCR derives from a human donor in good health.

The CDR3 region is CASSLRSPAGGSYNEQFF. The CDR3 DNA follows: TGTGCCAGCAGCCTACGGAGTCCGGCGGGAGGGTCCTACAATGAGCAGTTCTTC. The gene calls are TRBV7-3 and TRBJ2-1, with TRBD2 matching over 9 bases. Germline lookup yields CDR1 SGHTA and CDR2 FQGTGA. The CDR3 is made up of 18 amino acids. Germline trimming cut 5 bases from V and 1 base from J; bases unmatched to any gene: 12.